What follows is one T cell receptor (beta chain) and its context. Its specificity is unknown. The CDR3 has 14 amino acids. Trimming cost V 5 bases and J 5 bases, with 16 bases left between them. Germline V lookup: CDR1 MNHEY, CDR2 SMNVEV (reference sequence). The data were obtained in a study of CD8 T cells in ankylosing spondylitis. Study findings and constraints: A motif in TCR beta, a set of several highly homologous variants, appeared characteristic of ankylosing spondylitis blood. From matched ankylosing spondylitis synovial fluid, disease-linked clones were reportedly recovered at significantly enriched levels. In synovial fluid and blood from reactive arthritis, some motif variants were previously reported.

The authors made TCR beta libraries by quantitative 5'-RACE with molecular barcodes. Via MiXCR, TCRdb re-called the 5' RACE reads, giving one row per CDR3 protein. The table shows approximately 350,000 distinct CDR3 sequences, with 20% occurring only once. Sequences were obtained from blood, either unsorted or a sorted T cell fraction (not recorded which). The chain is built from TRBV27 and TRBJ2-7, with a tentative D call TRBD1 (6 bases). The TCR comes from a male donor with ankylosing spondylitis or in good health (not recorded which). This CDR3 reads CASSPLTGIDEQYF. In DNA, the CDR3 is TGTGCCAGCAGTCCCCTGACAGGTATCGACGAGCAGTACTTC.